These T cell receptor beta chains were read from a single sample in a study of blood T cells in healthy people across ages. TCRdb recomputed calls from the 5' RACE reads with MiXCR, one row per CDR3 protein. This table has approximately 800,000 distinct CDR3 sequences, approximately 53% appearing once. The sequencing sample was made of blood. All receptors come from a man aged 80 or over in good health. Each CDR3 is given without its conserved first and last residue.

TRBV20-1	12	NA	SVSGRIMYNEQY
TRBV25-1	12	TRBJ2-1	ASSLGQGYSEQF
TRBV10-2	12	TRBJ1-1	ASSLQGTVTEAF
TRBV5-1	13	TRBJ2-7	ASSLEGTGKYEQY
TRBV5-1	13	TRBJ2-7	ASSPGTGRHYEQY
TRBV29-1	9	TRBJ2-5	SVVSSQTQY
TRBV5-1	13	TRBJ1-1	ASSNSGTGGPKAF
TRBV6-5	12	TRBJ1-2	ASSDGATNYGYT
TRBV11-2	14	TRBJ2-6	ASSSGSTSGANVLT
TRBV15	12	TRBJ1-6	ATSFDGTVVPLH
TRBV6-1	12	NA	ASSGKREDYEQY
TRBV6-5	13	TRBJ2-4	ASSYRGQGAGEQY
TRBV29-1	12	TRBJ2-1	SVSRLAGDNEQF
TRBV9	14	TRBJ1-1	ASSVAGGQLNTEAF